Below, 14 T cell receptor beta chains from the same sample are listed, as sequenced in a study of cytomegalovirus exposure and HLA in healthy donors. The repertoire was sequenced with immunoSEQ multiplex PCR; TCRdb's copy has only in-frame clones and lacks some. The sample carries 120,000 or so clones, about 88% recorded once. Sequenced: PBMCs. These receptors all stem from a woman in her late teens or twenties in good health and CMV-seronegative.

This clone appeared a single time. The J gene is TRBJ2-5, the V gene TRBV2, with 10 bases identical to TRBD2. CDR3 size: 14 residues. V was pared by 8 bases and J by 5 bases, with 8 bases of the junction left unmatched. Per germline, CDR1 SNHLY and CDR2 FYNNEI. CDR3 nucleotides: TGTGCCAGCGGGGGACTAGCGACCAGGGAGACCCAGTACTTC. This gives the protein CASGGLATRETQYF. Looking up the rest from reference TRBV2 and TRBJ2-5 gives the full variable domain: EPEVTQTPSHQVTQMGQEVILRCVPISNHLYFYWYRQILGQKVEFLVSFYNNEISEKSEIFDDQFSVERPDGSNFTLKIRSTKLEDSAMYFCASGGLATRETQYFGPGTRLLVL.

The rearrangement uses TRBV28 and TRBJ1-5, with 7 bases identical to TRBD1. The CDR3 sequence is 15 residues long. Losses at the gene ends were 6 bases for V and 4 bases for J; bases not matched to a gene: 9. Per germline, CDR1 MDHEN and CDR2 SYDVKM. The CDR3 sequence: CASSRDREVNQPQHF. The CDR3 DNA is TGTGCCAGCAGCCGAGACAGGGAAGTGAATCAGCCCCAGCATTTT. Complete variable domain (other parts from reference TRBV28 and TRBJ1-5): DVKVTQSSRYLVKRTGEKVFLECVQDMDHENMFWYRQDPGLGLRLIYFSYDVKMKEKGDIPEGYSVSREKKERFSLILESASTNQTSMYLCASSRDREVNQPQHFGDGTRLSIL.

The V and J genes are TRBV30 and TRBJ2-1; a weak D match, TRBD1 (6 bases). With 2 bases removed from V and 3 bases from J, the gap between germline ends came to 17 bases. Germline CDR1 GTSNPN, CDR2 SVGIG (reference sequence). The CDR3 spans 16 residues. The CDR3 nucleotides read TGTGCCTGGAGTCCGCTCACAGGGTTACTCTACAATGAGCAGTTCTTC. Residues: CAWSPLTGLLYNEQFF.

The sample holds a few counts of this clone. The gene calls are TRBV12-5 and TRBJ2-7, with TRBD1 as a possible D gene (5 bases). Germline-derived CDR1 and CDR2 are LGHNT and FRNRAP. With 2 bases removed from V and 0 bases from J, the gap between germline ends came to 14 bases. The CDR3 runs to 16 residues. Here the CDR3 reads CASGLNQGWGSYEQYV. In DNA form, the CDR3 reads TGTGCTAGTGGTTTGAACCAGGGTTGGGGCTCCTACGAGCAGTACGTC.

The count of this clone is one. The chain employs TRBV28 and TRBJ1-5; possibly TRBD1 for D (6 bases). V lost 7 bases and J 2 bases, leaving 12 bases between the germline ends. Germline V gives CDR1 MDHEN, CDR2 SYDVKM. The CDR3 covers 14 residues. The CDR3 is CASTNGQRNQPQHF. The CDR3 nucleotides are TGTGCCAGCACGAACGGACAGCGCAATCAGCCCCAGCATTTT.

The CDR3 is CASSISDNHYNSPLHF. The CDR3 coding sequence is TGCGCCAGCAGCATATCCGACAACCACTATAATTCACCCCTCCACTTT. The V gene is TRBV5-1, the J gene TRBJ1-6; D unresolved. Trimming took 4 bases from V and 3 from J, leaving 14 bases between them. The CDR3 length is 16 residues. CDR1 and CDR2 (germline): SGHRS, YFSETQ. The full variable domain, with the rest looked up from reference TRBV5-1 and TRBJ1-6, is KAGVTQTPRYLIKTRGQQVTLSCSPISGHRSVSWYQQTPGQGLQFLFEYFSETQRNKGNFPGRFSGRQFSNSRSEMNVSTLELGDSALYLCASSISDNHYNSPLHFGNGTRLTVT.

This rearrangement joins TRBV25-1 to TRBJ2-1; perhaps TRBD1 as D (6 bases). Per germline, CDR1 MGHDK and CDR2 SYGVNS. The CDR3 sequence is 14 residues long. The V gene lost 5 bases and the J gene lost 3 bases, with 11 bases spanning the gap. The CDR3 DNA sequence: TGTGCCAGCAGTTCACAGGGAAGCTACAATGAGCAGTTCTTC. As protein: CASSSQGSYNEQFF.

CDR3 bases: TGCAGCGTTTTTGCAGGGGGCTATCAGGAAGAGGGGACCCAGTACTTC. Its protein product is CSVFAGGYQEEGTQYF. The chain is built from TRBV29-1 and TRBJ2-5; 8 bases agree with TRBD1. With V trimmed by 5 bases and J by 7 bases, 18 bases remained unmatched. Germline CDR1 and CDR2: SQVTM and ANQGSEA. The length of the CDR3 is 16 residues. Full variable domain (remainder filled in from reference TRBV29-1 and TRBJ2-5): SAVISQKPSRDICQRGTSLTIQCQVDSQVTMMFWYRQQPGQSLTLIATANQGSEATYESGFVIDKFPISRPNLTFSTLTVSNMSPEDSSIYLCSVFAGGYQEEGTQYFGPGTRLLVL.

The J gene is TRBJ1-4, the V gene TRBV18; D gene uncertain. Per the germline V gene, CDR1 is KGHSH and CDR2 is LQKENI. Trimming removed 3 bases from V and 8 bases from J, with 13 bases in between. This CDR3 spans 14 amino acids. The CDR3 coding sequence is TGTGCCAGCTCACCGTGGACGCGGGGAGAAAAACTGTTTTTT. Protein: CASSPWTRGEKLFF. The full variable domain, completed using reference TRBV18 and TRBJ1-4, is NAGVMQNPRHLVRRRGQEARLRCSPMKGHSHVYWYRQLPEEGLKFMVYLQKENIIDESGMPKERFSAEFPKEGPSILRIQQVVRGDSAAYFCASSPWTRGEKLFFGSGTQLSVL.

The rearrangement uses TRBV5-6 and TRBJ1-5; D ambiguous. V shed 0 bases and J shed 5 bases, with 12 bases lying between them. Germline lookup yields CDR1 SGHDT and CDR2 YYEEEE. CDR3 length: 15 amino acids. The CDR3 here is CASSLAAEVDQPQHF. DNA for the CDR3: TGTGCCAGCAGCTTGGCGGCGGAAGTGGATCAGCCCCAGCATTTT.

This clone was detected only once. CDR3 coding DNA: TGTGCCAGCAGCTCCTGGGACACCTCACCCGACTACACCTTC. It encodes CASSSWDTSPDYTF. The gene calls are TRBV5-4 and TRBJ1-2; D is perhaps TRBD1 (6 bases). The CDR3 spans 14 residues. V was shortened by 3 bases and J by 10 bases, with 19 bases between the two germline ends. In germline, CDR1 is SGHNT, CDR2 YYREEE (reference sequence).

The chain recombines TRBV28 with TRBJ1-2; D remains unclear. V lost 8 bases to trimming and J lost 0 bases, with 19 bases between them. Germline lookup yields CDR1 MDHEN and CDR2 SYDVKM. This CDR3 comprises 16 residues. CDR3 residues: CASRLEISQPNYGYTF. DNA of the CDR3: TGTGCCAGCCGGTTGGAGATTAGCCAACCTAACTATGGCTACACCTTC.

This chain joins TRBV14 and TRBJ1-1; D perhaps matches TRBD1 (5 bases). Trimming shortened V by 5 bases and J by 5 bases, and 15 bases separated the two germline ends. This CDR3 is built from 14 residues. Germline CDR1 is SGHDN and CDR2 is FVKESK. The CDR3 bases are TGTGCCAGCAGCTTTGTCGGGGGTTGGACTGAAGCTTTCTTT. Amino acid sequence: CASSFVGGWTEAFF.

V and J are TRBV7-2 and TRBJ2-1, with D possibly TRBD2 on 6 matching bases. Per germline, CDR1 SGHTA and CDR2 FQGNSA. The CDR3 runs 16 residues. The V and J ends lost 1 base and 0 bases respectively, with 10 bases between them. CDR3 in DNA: TGTGCCAGCAGCTTAGAGGCGGGGAGCTCCTACAATGAGCAGTTCTTC. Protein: CASSLEAGSSYNEQFF.